The rows below give T cell receptor beta chains drawn from one sample of a study of blood T cell repertoires in COVID-19. Sequenced by immunoSEQ multiplex PCR; TCRdb stores in-frame clones only, minus some. Of roughly 81,000 clones detected, around 91% appear once; the ten largest clones hold 1.9%. What was sequenced was peripheral blood. These receptors all come from a woman aged 45 to 65 in a cohort sampled during active COVID-19. Each CDR3 is given with its conserved first and last residue. D genes are given only for firm matches. Only part of the rows carry a size: once, few, many, or a class if the clone is expanded.

>-|once|TRBJ2-1|TRBV11-2
TGTGCCAGCAGCTTAGATAGGCTGCAGGGGAATGAGCAGTTCTTC
CASSLDRLQGNEQFF
>TRBD1|-|TRBJ2-7|TRBV18
TGTGCCAGCTCCCTCAACGGCCAGGGGGTTGGTTCCTACGAGCAGTACTTC
CASSLNGQGVGSYEQYF
>-|-|TRBJ2-3|TRBV7-2
TGTGCCAGCGACGCAGGGACTAGCACAGATACGCAGTATTTT
CASDAGTSTDTQYF
>-|-|TRBJ1-2|TRBV6-5
TGTGCCAGCAGGGCCTATACAGGGAACTATGGCTACACCTTC
CASRAYTGNYGYTF
>-|-|TRBJ1-1|TRBV29-1
TGCAGCGTTGAAGATGACGCCTCCCCCCGGGGCACTGAAGCTTTCTTT
CSVEDDASPRGTEAFF
>TRBD2|-|TRBJ2-2|TRBV4-1
TGCGCCAGCAGCCCTCAAAGCGGGGATAACACCGGGGAGCTGTTTTTT
CASSPQSGDNTGELFF
>-|-|TRBJ2-1|TRBV5-6
TGTGCCAGCAGCCCCGGGACACCCGGCAATGAGCAGTTCTTC
CASSPGTPGNEQFF
>-|-|TRBJ2-7|TRBV10-1
TGCGCCAGCAGTGAGGGGGCCCGTGGGGAGCAGTACTTC
CASSEGARGEQYF
>TRBD1|-|TRBJ2-7|TRBV28
TGTGCCAGCAGCACCAACCGGGACAGGGCCTACGAGCAGTACTTC
CASSTNRDRAYEQYF
>-|once|TRBJ1-2|TRBV2
TGTGCCAGCAGGGGAAGCAGGGATAACTATGGCTACACCTTC
CASRGSRDNYGYTF
>TRBD1|-|TRBJ2-5|TRBV9
TGTGCCAGCAGCGTAGGACAGGGGGCAACTCAAGAGACCCAGTACTTC
CASSVGQGATQETQYF
>TRBD1|-|TRBJ1-2|TRBV10-3
TGTGCCATCAGTGGGAGAGCCGGGACAGGGGGCTTTCACTATGGCTACACCTTC
CAISGRAGTGGFHYGYTF
>TRBD2|-|TRBJ2-1|TRBV6-5
TGTGCCAGCAGGAAAGCGGGGCCCGACAATGAGCAGTTCTTC
CASRKAGPDNEQFF